Shown below are 20 T cell receptor beta chains from a single sample sequenced in a study of human T cells and chemical hapten exposure. As for time point: patch test 1, 2 weeks after DPC sensitization. The treatment: therapeutic diphenylcyclopropenone sensitization with weekly scalp DPC. MiXCR, run by TCRdb on the RACE reads, gives a single entry per CDR3 protein. This repertoire shows tens of thousands of distinct CDR3 sequences, about 9% found once; its top ten account for roughly 13%. The sample consisted of whole blood, taken in connection with sensitization to the hapten diphenylcyclopropenone (DPC). The source of these receptors is a woman in her thirties or forties with alopecia areata. Some clones in this sample may be carry-over from other donors' samples.

The V gene is TRBV20-1, the J gene TRBJ2-2; D is uncertain. The CDR3 spans 15 residues. Germline V lookup: CDR1 DFQATT, CDR2 SNEGSKA (reference sequence). Trimming stripped 5 bases from V and 0 bases from J, with 13 bases between. The CDR3 region is CSAPHRGANTGELFF. CDR3 nucleotides: TGCAGTGCTCCCCATCGCGGCGCGAACACCGGGGAGCTGTTTTTT.

This clonotype appeared many times. The rearrangement links TRBV20-1 to TRBJ1-6; 12 bases match TRBD1. The CDR3 is 17 amino acids. Trimming removed 0 bases from V and 7 bases from J; junction bases left unmatched: 7. The V gene's germline CDR1 is DFQATT and CDR2 SNEGSKA (reference sequence). The CDR3 sequence: CSARDSGTGGGNSPLHF. CDR3 sequence (DNA): TGCAGTGCTAGAGACTCCGGGACAGGGGGCGGGAATTCACCCCTCCACTTT.

At least ten counts were recorded for this clonotype. The rearrangement joins TRBV5-1 to TRBJ2-7; 9 nucleotides line up with TRBD1. With 5 bases clipped from V and 5 bases from J, the junction kept 11 bases outside the gene matches. The CDR3 is made up of 15 amino acids. CDR1 and CDR2 from the germline V gene are SGHRS and YFSETQ. The CDR3 DNA sequence: TGCGCCAGCAGATCGATCGGGACAGGGTGGGACGAGCAGTACTTC. This encodes CASRSIGTGWDEQYF.

This clonotype was seen repeatedly, ten times or more. The rearrangement uses TRBV5-6 and TRBJ1-2; D may be TRBD1 (6 bases). The CDR3 is 13 residues long. Germline CDR1 SGHDT, CDR2 YYEEEE. V dropped 4 bases and J dropped 7 bases, with 14 bases sitting between them. The CDR3, as DNA: TGTGCCAGCAGCCCTACAGGGTATGCTGGCTACACCTTC. This sequence encodes CASSPTGYAGYTF.

This clonotype was detected ten times or more. The V call is TRBV5-4, the J call TRBJ2-5, with D possibly matching TRBD2 (7 bases). V was pared by 7 bases and J by 4 bases, with 20 bases between. Germline-derived CDR1 and CDR2 are SGHNT and YYREEE (reference sequence). This CDR3 has 15 residues. CDR3 sequence: CASGVTGGQGETQYF. The DNA of the CDR3 is TGTGCCAGCGGGGTGACGGGGGGCCAGGGAGAGACCCAGTACTTC. Supplemented by reference TRBV5-4 and TRBJ2-5, the full variable domain reads ETGVTQSPTHLIKTRGQQVTLRCSSQSGHNTVSWYQQALGQGPQFIFQYYREEENGRGNFPPRFSGLQFPNYSSELNVNALELDDSALYLCASGVTGGQGETQYFGPGTRLLVL.

In this sample, this clonotype turned up many times. The genes are TRBV5-6 and TRBJ2-6; tentative D call: TRBD1 (6 bases). Germline loops: CDR1 SGHDT, CDR2 YYEEEE. The CDR3 sequence is 18 residues long. Between the trimmed V and J ends, which lost 1 base and 2 bases, there was a span of 16 bases. CDR3 loop: CASSLRAGATPGANVLTF. The CDR3 DNA reads TGTGCCAGCAGCTTGCGGGCAGGGGCAACCCCTGGGGCCAACGTCCTGACTTTC.

The J gene is TRBJ1-1, the V gene TRBV3-1; 8 bases match TRBD1. Unmatched junction bases numbered 14, after V lost 6 bases and J lost 11 bases. From germline, CDR1 is LGHDT and CDR2 YNNKEL (reference sequence). The length of the CDR3 is 14 residues. The CDR3 region is CASRKGGSRTGAFF. The CDR3 DNA sequence: TGTGCCAGCAGAAAAGGGGGAAGCAGGACAGGGGCTTTCTTT. Filled out from reference TRBV3-1 and TRBJ1-1, the complete variable domain reads DTAVSQTPKYLVTQMGNDKSIKCEQNLGHDTMYWYKQDSKKFLKIMFSYNNKELIINETVPNRFSPKSPDKAHLNLHINSLELGDSAVYFCASRKGGSRTGAFFGQGTRLTVV.

This clonotype was picked up many times. DNA of the CDR3: TGTGCCAGCAGTTACCGTTTATCCCTTGAGGAGAGCCACTTT. Encoded protein: CASSYRLSLEESHF. The rearrangement links TRBV6-6 to TRBJ1-6; D is unclear. V was clipped by 2 bases and J by 18 bases, with 20 bases between them. Per germline, CDR1 MNHNY and CDR2 SVGAGI (reference sequence). The CDR3 is made up of 14 amino acids.

This clonotype came up once. This chain connects TRBV29-1 to TRBJ1-4; D possibly corresponds to TRBD1 (5 bases). The CDR3 runs to 16 residues. Per germline, CDR1 SQVTM and CDR2 ANQGSEA. Trimming shortened V by 5 bases and J by 1 base, and 17 bases separated the two germline ends. The CDR3 DNA reads as TGCAGCGTTAATGGGGGGGAGGCCGGAACTAATGAAAAACTGTTTTTT. This codes for CSVNGGEAGTNEKLFF.

This clonotype was recorded at least ten times. This chain links TRBV7-6 with TRBJ1-4; D unclear. Per germline, CDR1 SGHVS and CDR2 FNYEAQ. The length of the CDR3 is 16 residues. Trimming removed 1 base from V and 4 bases from J, with 13 bases in between. The CDR3 here is CASSLGRGIGNEKLFF. The CDR3 DNA reads TGTGCCAGCAGCTTAGGACGAGGGATCGGTAATGAAAAACTGTTTTTT.

The CDR3 region is CASRAGLAETQYF. The CDR3 bases are TGTGCCAGCAGGGCCGGACTAGCCGAGACCCAGTACTTC. The chain has TRBV28 and TRBJ2-5; 8 nucleotides match TRBD2. CDR3 length equals 13 residues. The germline V gene has CDR1 MDHEN and CDR2 SYDVKM. The J segment lost 5 bases and the V segment lost 6 bases, leaving 5 bases of the junction unmatched.

This clonotype was counted at least ten times. The chain carries TRBV6-6 and TRBJ2-3; 12 bases align to TRBD2. This CDR3 has 17 residues. Germline CDR1 MNHNY, CDR2 SVGAGI (reference sequence). V trimming: 4 bases; J trimming: 4 bases; junction bases outside the gene matches: 9. Here the CDR3 reads CASSSTRLAGVADTQYF. CDR3 sequence (DNA): TGTGCCAGCAGTTCCACACGACTAGCGGGGGTGGCAGATACGCAGTATTTT.

The table lists this clonotype with a few counts. This rearrangement joins TRBV7-2 to TRBJ1-3; TRBD1 matches at 8 bases. After removal of 5 bases from V and 7 bases from J, the junction contained 10 bases not matched to a gene. The CDR3 totals 15 residues. Germline assignment: CDR1 SGHTA and CDR2 FQGNSA. The CDR3 DNA reads as TGTGCCAGCAGCCCCAGCCTGGACAGGGTTAACACCATATATTTT. Translated, it gives CASSPSLDRVNTIYF.

This clonotype has at least ten counts. V gene TRBV12-3 or TRBV12-4 combines with J gene TRBJ2-5; possible D gene TRBD2, 6 bases. The germline V and J ends were trimmed by 10 bases and 5 bases, with 14 bases remaining between them. The CDR3 extends over 12 amino acids. In DNA, the CDR3 is TGTGCCACCGGGGGAGGCGGGGAGACCCAGTACTTC. Protein: CATGGGGETQYF.

This clonotype came up many times. This chain joins TRBV18 and TRBJ2-5; no reliable D call. This CDR3 has 11 residues. Trimming left V 6 bases short and J 2 bases short, with 4 bases between. Germline CDR1 is KGHSH and CDR2 is LQKENI. DNA for the CDR3: TGTGCCAGCTCGGGACAAGAGACCCAGTACTTC. It translates to CASSGQETQYF.

This clonotype has just a few counts. The rearrangement links TRBV7-2 to TRBJ2-5; D unclear. Trimming stripped 1 base from V and 5 bases from J, with 14 bases between. The V gene's germline CDR1 is SGHTA and CDR2 FQGNSA. This CDR3 comprises 15 residues. CDR3: CASSLVVDRRETQYF. The CDR3 DNA reads TGTGCCAGCAGCTTAGTCGTTGATAGGCGTGAGACCCAGTACTTC.

In this sample, this clonotype turned up a few times. J is TRBJ1-6 and V is TRBV6-6; 8 bases agree with TRBD1. Germline assignment: CDR1 MNHNY and CDR2 SVGAGI (reference sequence). Trimming cost V 6 bases and J 9 bases; bases outside gene matches: 10. The CDR3 has 15 residues. The CDR3 DNA reads as TGTGCCAGCAGGGCGTCGACAGGGGATGGTTCACCCCTCCACTTT. As protein: CASRASTGDGSPLHF.

The chain's CDR3 is CASSLAAGAYEQYF. The CDR3 DNA sequence: TGTGCCAGCAGCCTGGCGGCAGGGGCCTACGAGCAGTACTTC. The chain recombines TRBV3-1 with TRBJ2-7; D may be TRBD1 (6 bases). CDR1 is LGHDT, CDR2 YNNKEL, per germline (reference sequence). This CDR3 region has 14 residues. The V end lost 4 bases, the J end lost 2 bases, and 12 bases lay between the germline ends.

V usage is TRBV30 and J usage is TRBJ1-6, with a tentative D call TRBD1 (5 bases). V was clipped by 0 bases and J by 7 bases, with 10 bases between them. CDR1 is GTSNPN and CDR2 is SVGIG in the germline V gene (reference sequence). There are 14 residues in the CDR3. CDR3: CAWSVMAGNSPLHF. CDR3 bases: TGTGCCTGGAGTGTAATGGCAGGGAATTCACCCCTCCACTTT.

There are a few counts of this clonotype. This chain's CDR3 is CASSRLMDSREKLFF. In DNA, the CDR3 is TGTGCCAGCAGCCGTCTAATGGACAGCAGGGAAAAACTGTTTTTT. This sequence joins TRBV11-2 and TRBJ1-4; TRBD1 might be the D (6 bases). V lost 5 bases and J lost 8, with 18 bases in between. Germline CDR1 and CDR2: SGHAT and FQNNGV. The CDR3 is made up of 15 amino acids.